This record concerns one T cell receptor beta chain sequence. Its antigen is unknown. The source of the sample is a study of cytomegalovirus exposure and HLA in healthy donors. The PCR used 60 Vbeta and 13 Jbeta primers. In the authors' workflow: Tens of millions of unique TCR beta chains, roughly 11 million of them shared, were counted by a later analysis. Measured with immunoSEQ multiplex PCR; TCRdb has only the in-frame clones, and not every one. The DNA was the basis for D and trimming; V, J and clone size are from that table. The sample contains 150,000 to 180,000 clones, 65% to 75% of which appear only once. Study observations and caveats: Rare TCR sequences dominated, though some public TCRs recurred in many donors.

Sequenced material: PBMCs. The receptor was isolated from a man aged 18-30 years in good health and CMV-seronegative.

CDR3 nucleotides: TGTGCCAGTGAAAGGACAGGGATGGTGGTTTGGAACACTGAAGCTTTCTTT. It specifies CASERTGMVVWNTEAFF. The rearrangement uses TRBV19 and TRBJ1-1, with 8 positions matching TRBD1. CDR1 is LNHDA and CDR2 is SQIVND in the germline V gene (reference sequence). The CDR3 consists of 17 residues. The V gene end was trimmed by 8 bases and the J gene end by 1 base; junction bases not matched to a gene: 15.